Listed below are T cell receptor beta chains from one sample, sequenced in a study of T cells in Graves' hyperthyroidism and ophthalmopathy. TCRdb reprocessed the multiplex PCR reads via MiXCR and lists one record per CDR3 protein. The data show 600,000 to 850,000 distinct CDR3 sequences, approximately 19% seen once. What was sequenced was blood. The receptors stem from a woman in her forties or fifties with Graves' hyperthyroidism that later progressed to Graves' ophthalmopathy. CDR3s include the opening cysteine and the closing phenylalanine or tryptophan. The order of the fields is clone size, V gene, D gene, J gene, CDR3 protein, CDR3 DNA. A D gene is named only where the DNA matches it firmly. Size is stated for part of the rows, as once, few or many counts, or as a class when the clone is expanded.

size: .; V: TRBV6-1; D: .; J: TRBJ1-1; CDR3: CASSFRGSDAVTEAFF; DNA: TGTGCCAGCAGTTTTCGGGGCAGCGACGCCGTGACTGAAGCTTTCTTT
size: .; V: TRBV3-1; D: .; J: TRBJ2-7; CDR3: CASSAGRLPYEQYF; DNA: TGTGCCAGCAGCGCAGGACGCTTGCCCTACGAGCAGTACTTC
size: few; V: TRBV12-3/TRBV12-4; D: .; J: TRBJ2-7; CDR3: CASSLGVLQSYEQYF; DNA: TGTGCCAGCAGTTTGGGGGTACTTCAATCATACGAGCAGTACTTC
size: few; V: TRBV7-8; D: TRBD1; J: TRBJ2-1; CDR3: CASSPGFRDRGLLGLNKYNEQFF; DNA: TGTGCCAGCAGCCCAGGGTTCCGGGACAGGGGGCTCCTAGGACTAAACAAATACAATGAGCAGTTCTTC
size: many; V: TRBV3-1; D: TRBD1; J: TRBJ1-2; CDR3: CASSQEGGQGDSYTF; DNA: TGTGCCAGCAGCCAAGAAGGGGGACAGGGTGACAGCTACACCTTC
size: many; V: TRBV5-1; D: TRBD2; J: TRBJ2-3; CDR3: CASSPATSGTDTQYF; DNA: TGCGCCAGCAGCCCAGCGACTAGCGGAACAGATACGCAGTATTTT
size: many; V: TRBV12-3/TRBV12-4; D: .; J: TRBJ1-2; CDR3: CASSLTGEYGYTF; DNA: TGTGCCAGCAGTTTGACAGGAGAGTATGGCTACACCTTC
size: few; V: TRBV5-6; D: TRBD1; J: TRBJ1-4; CDR3: CASSLSPTGVNEKLFF; DNA: TGTGCCAGCAGCTTGTCCCCGACAGGGGTAAATGAAAAACTGTTTTTT
size: few; V: TRBV27; D: TRBD2; J: TRBJ2-1; CDR3: CASKRGGRNEQFF; DNA: TGTGCCAGCAAGCGGGGGGGACGCAATGAGCAGTTCTTC
size: .; V: TRBV19; D: .; J: TRBJ2-5; CDR3: CASRRGRPYQETQYF; DNA: TGTGCCAGTAGGAGGGGACGGCCGTACCAAGAGACCCAGTACTTC
size: many; V: TRBV11-2; D: TRBD1; J: TRBJ1-6; CDR3: CASSVTGGEGSPLHF; DNA: TGTGCCAGCAGCGTTACAGGGGGCGAGGGTTCACCCCTCCACTTT
size: many; V: TRBV3-1; D: .; J: TRBJ1-2; CDR3: CASSHLSTNYGYTF; DNA: TGTGCCAGCAGCCACCTGTCCACTAACTATGGCTACACCTTC
size: .; V: TRBV5-6; D: .; J: TRBJ1-6; CDR3: CASSTRWPPLHF; DNA: TGTGCCAGCAGCACCCGTTGGCCACCCCTCCACTTT
size: once; V: TRBV20-1; D: .; J: TRBJ2-4; CDR3: CSARKYVKGDLAKNIQYF; DNA: TGCAGTGCTAGGAAGTATGTAAAGGGGGACTTAGCCAAAAACATTCAGTACTTC
size: .; V: TRBV29-1; D: TRBD1; J: TRBJ2-5; CDR3: CSVEQTGGQETQYF; DNA: TGCAGCGTTGAACAAACAGGGGGGCAAGAGACCCAGTACTTC
size: few; V: TRBV5-6; D: .; J: TRBJ1-5; CDR3: CASSLISGAHQPQHF; DNA: TGTGCCAGCAGCTTGATAAGTGGGGCGCATCAGCCCCAGCATTTT
size: few; V: TRBV5-1; D: .; J: TRBJ1-5; CDR3: CASSLSGAVNQPQHF; DNA: TGCGCCAGCAGCTTGTCGGGGGCGGTCAATCAGCCCCAGCATTTT
size: .; V: TRBV13; D: .; J: TRBJ1-6; CDR3: CASSRDGYSYNSPLHF; DNA: TGTGCCAGCAGCCGGGACGGGTACTCCTATAATTCACCCCTCCACTTT
size: many; V: TRBV2; D: TRBD2; J: TRBJ2-5; CDR3: CASKRIAGVETQYF; DNA: TGTGCCAGCAAGAGAATAGCGGGGGTTGAGACCCAGTACTTC
size: .; V: TRBV10-3; D: .; J: TRBJ1-2; CDR3: CAIRDTTYGYTF; DNA: TGTGCCATCAGGGACACTACTTATGGCTACACCTTC
size: many; V: TRBV11-2; D: .; J: TRBJ1-6; CDR3: CASSFTRDVSNSPLHF; DNA: TGTGCCAGCAGCTTTACGCGGGACGTGTCTAATTCACCCCTCCACTTT
size: .; V: TRBV7-2; D: TRBD1; J: TRBJ1-6; CDR3: CASSRDRVVNSPLHF; DNA: TGTGCCAGCAGCCGGGACAGGGTAGTGAATTCACCCCTCCACTTT
size: .; V: TRBV20-1; D: .; J: TRBJ1-4; CDR3: CSARGIRVGDADATNEKLFF; DNA: TGCAGTGCTAGAGGTATCAGAGTGGGGGACGCCGATGCAACTAATGAAAAACTGTTTTTT
size: few; V: TRBV20-1; D: TRBD1; J: TRBJ2-1; CDR3: CSARRTGTGRNEQFF; DNA: TGCAGTGCTAGGAGAACCGGGACAGGGCGGAACGAGCAGTTCTTC
size: few; V: TRBV6-1; D: .; J: TRBJ1-5; CDR3: CASSDFPTYQPQHF; DNA: TGTGCCAGCAGTGATTTTCCCACTTATCAGCCCCAGCATTTT
size: many; V: TRBV2; D: .; J: TRBJ1-1; CDR3: CASNERNTEAFF; DNA: TGTGCCAGCAACGAGAGAAACACTGAAGCTTTCTTT
size: few; V: TRBV20-1; D: .; J: TRBJ2-5; CDR3: CSASWRRETQYF; DNA: TGCAGTGCTAGTTGGCGACGAGAGACCCAGTACTTC
size: few; V: TRBV5-1; D: .; J: TRBJ1-5; CDR3: CASSLAIGEQPQHF; DNA: TGCGCCAGCAGCTTGGCCATAGGAGAGCAGCCCCAGCATTTT
size: few; V: TRBV19; D: .; J: TRBJ1-5; CDR3: CASATGGFNQPQHF; DNA: TGTGCCAGCGCTACGGGGGGTTTCAATCAGCCCCAGCATTTT